This T cell receptor (beta chain) was retrieved from a study of blood T cell repertoires in COVID-19. Study summary: The United States, Italy and Spain were the sources of the acute and convalescent COVID-19 samples.

The sample holds one count of this clone. The CDR3 is 15 residues long. The V gene's germline CDR1 is MGHDK and CDR2 SYGVNS. Germline trimming cut 4 bases from V and 3 bases from J; bases unmatched to any gene: 2. Produced via immunoSEQ multiplex PCR; TCRdb's table is partial and in-frame only. The data hold around 300,000 clones, with around 90% observed a single time. J is TRBJ1-6 and V is TRBV25-1, with 8 nucleotides matching TRBD1. The TCR comes from a man aged 50 or older with acute or convalescent COVID-19. Input material: peripheral blood. The CDR3 is CASSAGGSYNSPLHF. The CDR3 bases are TGTGCCAGCAGTGCAGGGGGCAGCTATAATTCACCCCTCCACTTT. The variable domain in full, completed from reference TRBV25-1 and TRBJ1-6, reads EADIYQTPRYLVIGTGKKITLECSQTMGHDKMYWYQQDPGMELHLIHYSYGVNSTEKGDLSSESTVSRIRTEHFPLTLESARPSHTSQYLCASSAGGSYNSPLHFGNGTRLTVT.